What follows are 21 T cell receptor beta chains derived from one specimen sequenced in a study of blood T cells in healthy people across ages. The use of a sample-barcoded 5' primer and a J-beta primer mix characterized a second PCR of about 7 to 12 cycles. Each CDR3 protein gets one entry after TCRdb re-called the 5' RACE reads with MiXCR. Here the sample spans 1.5 million to 2 million distinct CDR3 sequences, approximately 40% being singletons. The sample taken for sequencing was blood. The receptors originated from a human donor in good health.

This clonotype was counted only a few times. The rearrangement uses TRBV20-1 and TRBJ2-3, with 7 bases identical to TRBD1. Germline V CDR1 and CDR2: DFQATT, SNEGSKA (reference sequence). The CDR3 loop spans 12 amino acids. V was clipped by 5 bases and J by 3 bases; unmatched bases: 2. As DNA, the CDR3 is TGCAGTGCTTTCAGGGGGACAGATACGCAGTATTTT. This gives the protein CSAFRGTDTQYF.

This clonotype was found a few times. The gene calls are TRBV12-3 or TRBV12-4 and TRBJ2-7, with D hard to call. The CDR3 is 12 residues long. V gave up 3 bases and J gave up 10 bases, with 13 bases separating them. CDR3 residues: CASSFSRQSQYF. The CDR3 DNA reads as TGTGCCAGCAGTTTCTCCAGGCAGTCCCAGTACTTC.

The rearrangement links TRBV6-5 to TRBJ1-4, with D hard to call. Trimming shortened V by 5 bases and J by 5 bases, and 18 bases separated the two germline ends. The CDR3 runs to 16 residues. Germline CDR1 reads MNHEY; CDR2 reads SVGAGI. The CDR3 protein is CASSNLDLLRNEKLFF. In nucleotides, the CDR3 is TGTGCCAGCAGTAACCTGGACCTCCTCAGAAATGAAAAACTGTTTTTT.

The rearrangement links TRBV18 to TRBJ2-1, with 10 bases fitting TRBD1. This CDR3 spans 16 amino acids. V lost 4 bases to trimming and J lost 7 bases; unmatched junction nucleotides: 10. Germline CDR1 reads KGHSH; CDR2 reads LQKENI. The CDR3 region has the DNA TGTGCCAGCTCACGAACTTCACAGGGACAGGGGAATGAGCAGTTCTTC. Translated: CASSRTSQGQGNEQFF.

CDR3 coding DNA: TGCAGTGCTAGTATGGACAGGGGGTATCAGCCCCAGCATTTT. Translation: CSASMDRGYQPQHF. The rearrangement uses TRBV20-1 and TRBJ1-5; 10 positions agree with TRBD1. Germline loops: CDR1 DFQATT, CDR2 SNEGSKA (reference sequence). This CDR3 has 14 amino acids. The ends lost 3 bases at V and 5 bases at J; junction bases unmatched: 4.

The chain recombines TRBV28 with TRBJ2-7, with D tentatively TRBD1 or TRBD2 (5 bases each). In germline, CDR1 is MDHEN, CDR2 SYDVKM. The V end was cut by 5 bases, the J end by 7 bases, with 21 bases between. CDR3 length: 15 residues. This CDR3 reads CASSELRDPEVEQYF. The CDR3, as DNA: TGTGCCAGCAGTGAGCTCCGGGACCCCGAGGTGGAGCAGTACTTC.

A few counts support this clonotype. The chain links TRBV10-3 to TRBJ2-7, with D tentatively TRBD1 (6 bases). Germline CDR1 ENHRY, CDR2 SYGVKD. There are 13 residues in the CDR3. Trimming removed 6 bases at V and 7 bases at J, with 16 bases between. The CDR3 DNA is TGTGCCATCAGCTCACAGGGTTACAATGAGCAGTACTTC. This encodes CAISSQGYNEQYF.

This chain uses TRBV5-4 with TRBJ2-4, with 7 bases matching TRBD1. The tail of the sequence fits TRBJ2-7 better, so the J call may be wrong. The CDR3 is made up of 13 amino acids. Germline CDR1 is SGHNT and CDR2 is YYREEE (reference sequence). The DNA of the CDR3 is TGTGCCAGCAGCCAACAGGGGAGCGACGAGCAGTACTTC. Amino acid sequence: CASSQQGSDEQYF.

The chain joins TRBV2 to TRBJ1-5; 7 nucleotides line up with TRBD1. CDR3 length equals 15 residues. J gave up 5 bases and V 8 bases, and 12 bases lay outside the gene matches. Germline CDR1 and CDR2: SNHLY and FYNNEI. Here the CDR3 DNA reads TGTGCCAGCGGAGCCCGGGGCAGGGGGGATCAGCCCCAGCATTTT. Its protein product is CASGARGRGDQPQHF.

There are a few counts of this clonotype. The chain has TRBV20-1 and TRBJ2-5, with 8 bases aligning to TRBD1. The CDR3 consists of 14 residues. Trimming took 3 bases from V and 0 from J; bases not matched to a gene: 3. Germline CDR1 reads DFQATT; CDR2 reads SNEGSKA (reference sequence). CDR3 nucleotides: TGCAGTGCTAGCCGACAGGGGTACCAAGAGACCCAGTACTTC. This gives the protein CSASRQGYQETQYF.

This chain links TRBV28 with TRBJ1-1, with D hard to call. The CDR3 totals 15 residues. Trimming pared 6 bases from V and 3 bases from J, leaving 17 bases between. Per germline, CDR1 MDHEN and CDR2 SYDVKM. The chain's CDR3 is CASSRPLGRYTEAFF. CDR3 in DNA: TGTGCCAGCAGCCGACCTCTAGGTCGTTACACTGAAGCTTTCTTT.

This clonotype was observed a single time. The CDR3 loop is CSARSGTGPSYNEQFF. CDR3 DNA: TGCAGTGCTAGATCGGGGACAGGTCCGAGCTACAATGAGCAGTTCTTC. This chain connects TRBV20-1 to TRBJ2-1; the match to TRBD1 covers 8 bases. Germline loops: CDR1 DFQATT, CDR2 SNEGSKA (reference sequence). The V segment lost 2 bases and the J segment 3 bases; nucleotides outside the gene matches: 9. CDR3 length: 16 residues.

The chain recombines TRBV7-8 with TRBJ1-5; D call uncertain. The germline V gene encodes CDR1 SGHVS and CDR2 FQNEAQ. This CDR3 comprises 14 residues. Trimming took 5 bases from V and 8 from J, leaving 16 bases between them. This CDR3 reads CASSPTAGFEPQHF. DNA for the CDR3: TGTGCCAGCAGCCCAACGGCGGGATTTGAGCCCCAGCATTTT.

The chain links TRBV9 to TRBJ1-1; 8 bases map to TRBD1. The trim removed 4 bases at V and 2 bases at J, leaving 4 bases unmatched. Looked up from germline, CDR1 is SGDLS and CDR2 is YYNGEE. The CDR3 has 14 amino acids. CDR3 sequence: CASSTGGINTEAFF. CDR3 nucleotides: TGTGCCAGCAGCACAGGGGGTATTAACACTGAAGCTTTCTTT.

V usage is TRBV28 and J usage is TRBJ1-2; D is unresolved. CDR1 is MDHEN, CDR2 SYDVKM, per germline. Deletions cut 5 bases from V and 3 bases from J, with 10 bases between. The CDR3 length is 13 residues. DNA for the CDR3: TGTGCCAGCAGTACCCTTCGGGACTATGGCTACACCTTC. The encoded protein is CASSTLRDYGYTF.

This clonotype has only a few counts. The V and J genes are TRBV11-2 and TRBJ2-1; no reliable D call. Trimming cost V 3 bases and J 4 bases, with 28 bases left between them. Germline CDR1 reads SGHAT; CDR2 reads FQNNGV. The CDR3 covers 20 residues. CDR3 in amino acids: CASSLRSIFWGLGNYNEQFF. Written as DNA, the CDR3 is TGTGCCAGCAGCTTGAGATCTATTTTTTGGGGATTGGGTAATTACAATGAGCAGTTCTTC.

With regard to this clonotype: A much larger clone differs by one base, so this may be a read error. The chain couples TRBV7-2 to TRBJ2-7; 10 bases match TRBD2. From germline, CDR1 is SGHTA and CDR2 FQGNSA. This CDR3 is 14 amino acids long. The CDR3 reads CVSSFSGGPYEQYF. The CDR3 DNA follows: TGTGTCAGCAGCTTTAGCGGGGGGCCCTACGAGCAGTACTTC.

This clonotype showed up just a few times. The chain uses TRBV20-1 and TRBJ1-1; D is unclear. The CDR3 runs 13 residues. Germline V gene data show CDR1 as DFQATT and CDR2 as SNEGSKA (reference sequence). The ends were cut back, 6 bases at V and 1 base at J, with 12 bases in the middle. The DNA for the CDR3 is TGCAGTGCCCCCACCCAGGCGAACACTGAAGCTTTCTTT. As protein: CSAPTQANTEAFF.

This chain links TRBV29-1 with TRBJ2-7, with D perhaps TRBD2 (6 bases). The V end was cut by 3 bases, the J end by 7 bases, with 19 bases between. Germline loops: CDR1 SQVTM, CDR2 ANQGSEA. The CDR3 is made up of 14 amino acids. Here the CDR3 DNA reads TGCAGCGTTGATTCGGGGGTGGGAAGCAATGAGCAGTACTTC. Its translation: CSVDSGVGSNEQYF.

This clonotype appeared a few times. The chain recombines TRBV10-3 with TRBJ1-2, with D unresolved. V was trimmed by 6 bases and J by 1 base, leaving 6 bases between them. Germline V gene data show CDR1 as ENHRY and CDR2 as SYGVKD. This CDR3 has 12 amino acids. The chain's CDR3 is CAISQSNYGYTF. The CDR3 DNA reads as TGTGCCATCAGCCAGAGTAACTATGGCTACACCTTC.

On this clonotype itself: A much larger clone sits a single nucleotide away, making a read error possible. This chain connects TRBV20-1 to TRBJ2-3, with D possibly called TRBD1 or TRBD2 (5 bases each). Deletions cut 3 bases from V and 2 bases from J, with 6 bases between. Per germline, CDR1 DFQATT and CDR2 SNEGSKA (reference sequence). The CDR3 covers 12 residues. The CDR3, as DNA: TGCAGTGCTAGCGGGGCCACAGATACGCAGTATTTT. Amino acid sequence: CSASGATDTQYF.